This T cell receptor (beta chain) is from a study of early T cells in non-severe SARS-CoV-2 infection. About the research overall: Chains were unpaired, as sequencing was done on bulk RNA from unsorted whole blood.

The TCR library protocol was used to attach unique molecular identifiers. These identifiers were attached to individual cDNA molecules. MiXCR, run by TCRdb on the 5' RACE reads, gives a single entry per CDR3 protein. This sample has 57,000 or so distinct CDR3 sequences, with around 12% found just once. The CDR3 contains 15 residues. The V gene lost 0 bases and the J gene lost 6 bases, with 14 bases spanning the gap. Germline values: CDR1 SGDLS, CDR2 YYNGEE. Broader study findings: VDJdb matching skewed toward anti-spike CD8 responses, missing private and CD4 specificities.

As for this clonotype: Antigen unknown.

J is TRBJ2-3 and V is TRBV9; possible D gene TRBD1, 6 bases. Sequenced material: whole blood, taken at baseline. This sequence was found in an adult who was a healthcare worker with PCR-confirmed SARS-CoV-2 infection or an uninfected control (not recorded which). The donor label of this sample is uncertain. In DNA, the CDR3 is TGTGCCAGCAGCGTAGGTGGACAGCCCACGGATACGCAGTATTTT. Its protein product is CASSVGGQPTDTQYF.